This record looks at one T cell receptor (beta chain) sequence and its context. As yet, its antigen is unknown. The PCR contained 60 Vbeta and 13 Jbeta primers. Produced via immunoSEQ multiplex PCR; TCRdb's table is partial and in-frame only. The sample shows 150,000 to 200,000 clones, 84% of them seen only once. This CDR3 region has 15 residues. J lost 3 bases, V lost 5 bases, and 4 bases had no gene match. The germline gives CDR1 SGHVS, CDR2 FQNEAQ. The sample belongs to a study of cytomegalovirus exposure and HLA in healthy donors. Study-wide background: Previous work identified roughly 120 million unique TCR beta sequences from roughly 170 million T cells.

Whereas donors were nominally healthy upon sampling, unrecorded immune exposures were probable. Study results and limitations: The records held CMV serostatus as the only immune exposure information. Most TCR sequences proved rare, with some public TCRs found in many donors.

The sample comprised PBMCs. This chain connects TRBV7-8 to TRBJ2-1; the match to TRBD1 covers 10 bases. This clonotype originated in a girl aged 2-10 years in good health and CMV-seropositive. This CDR3 is CASSMGQGIYNEQFF. CDR3 nucleotides: TGTGCCAGCAGCATGGGACAGGGGATCTACAATGAGCAGTTCTTC.